This T cell receptor (beta chain) was identified in a study of blood T cell repertoires in COVID-19. In the study overall: From the United States, Italy and Spain came samples of acute and convalescent COVID-19. From T cells, B-cell-depleted T cells, or PBMCs came the material, which was cDNA or gDNA.

Recruitment covered fewer than 25 US areas and drew participants whose ages spanned roughly 18 to 89 years. Clinical history reported by participants formed the basis on which cohorts were assigned. The data were produced by immunoSEQ multiplex PCR, yet TCRdb's version contains in-frame clones alone and is incomplete. The repertoire holds about 250,000 clones, with 75% to 95% as singletons. Germline V lookup: CDR1 ENHRY, CDR2 SYGVKD. CDR3 length: 15 residues. Trimming stripped 4 bases from V and 0 bases from J, with 7 bases between. This clone has a handful of counts. What was sequenced was PBMCs or T cells enriched from blood (not recorded which). The chain employs TRBV10-3 and TRBJ2-6; no clear D gene. The sequence came from a woman aged 18 to 35 who had recovered from COVID-19. The CDR3 protein is CAISVSLSGANVLTF. The CDR3 DNA follows: TGTGCCATCAGTGTGTCCCTCTCTGGGGCCAACGTCCTGACTTTC.